This T cell receptor (beta chain) is from a study of shared clonotypes between healthy human individuals. From germline, CDR1 is LNHDA and CDR2 SQIVND (reference sequence). The V segment lost 1 base and the J segment 5 bases; nucleotides outside the gene matches: 10. The CDR3 length is 16 residues. Clones were sequenced by immunoSEQ multiplex PCR, and TCRdb holds only the in-frame ones, with some missing. The sample lists about 1.5 million clones, 98% occurring once. Negatively enriched CD4+ T cells were divided by CD45RA into naive and memory. The sequenced material came from naive CD4+ T cells sorted from blood. Subset specified: CD45RA+ positively selected. This TCR derives from a man aged 25-45 years in good health. V usage is TRBV19 and J usage is TRBJ1-2; 7 bases match TRBD1. The CDR3, as DNA: TGTGCCAGTAGTATAGGGACGACAGGGAAACTTTATGGCTACACCTTC. Translation: CASSIGTTGKLYGYTF.